The 30 T cell receptor beta chains below were found in one sample sequenced in a study of blood T cell repertoires in COVID-19. Using immunoSEQ multiplex PCR, the repertoire was profiled, and TCRdb retains in-frame clones only, with some absent. This sample has over 300,000 clones; almost 90% occur once, and the top ten carry 6.5% to 7%. The material sequenced was peripheral blood. The receptors shown here come from a man aged 18 to 29 with active or convalescent COVID-19.

This chain links TRBV2 with TRBJ1-5; 7 bases map to TRBD1. The CDR3 loop spans 14 amino acids. Germline-derived CDR1 and CDR2 are SNHLY and FYNNEI. J gave up 5 bases and V 7 bases, and 8 bases lay outside the gene matches. CDR3 coding DNA: TGTGCCAGCACCGAAAAAGACAGGGATCAGCCCCAGCATTTT. Its protein product is CASTEKDRDQPQHF.

This clone was recorded a few times. J is TRBJ1-4 and V is TRBV10-3, with TRBD1 matching 9 bases. Per the germline V gene, CDR1 is ENHRY and CDR2 is SYGVKD. Germline trimming cut 0 bases from V and 8 bases from J; bases unmatched to any gene: 4. The CDR3 runs 15 residues. CDR3: CAISESGTGLEKLFF. CDR3 bases: TGTGCCATCAGTGAGTCCGGGACAGGGTTGGAAAAACTGTTTTTT.

The chain recombines TRBV14 with TRBJ2-7, with 9 bases identical to TRBD1. The CDR3 runs to 15 residues. CDR1 and CDR2 from the germline V gene are SGHDN and FVKESK. Trimming at V came to 3 bases and at J to 3 bases, leaving 6 bases not matched to a gene. CDR3 coding DNA: TGTGCCAGCAGCCAGTCGACAGGGGGAAGCTACGAGCAGTACTTC. It specifies CASSQSTGGSYEQYF. Full variable domain (rest looked up from reference TRBV14 and TRBJ2-7): EAGVTQFPSHSVIEKGQTVTLRCDPISGHDNLYWYRRVMGKEIKFLLHFVKESKQDESGMPNNRFLAERTGGTYSTLKVQPAELEDSGVYFCASSQSTGGSYEQYFGPGTRLTVT.

The CDR3 protein is CASSPTGGGGYTF. The CDR3 region has the DNA TGTGCCAGCAGCCCGACAGGGGGTGGAGGCTACACCTTC. The gene calls are TRBV3-1 (or the pseudogene TRBV3-2) and TRBJ1-2, with 9 positions matching TRBD1. Per the germline V gene, CDR1 is LGHDT and CDR2 is YNNKEL (reference sequence). V lost 4 bases, J lost 8 bases, and 5 bases stayed unmatched. CDR3 length: 13 residues.

The V gene is TRBV18, the J gene TRBJ1-1; 8 positions match TRBD1. Germline trimming cut 4 bases from V and 3 bases from J; bases unmatched to any gene: 4. Germline V gene data show CDR1 as KGHSH and CDR2 as LQKENI. CDR3 length: 14 residues. CDR3 DNA: TGTGCCAGCTCACGGACAGGGTGGGACACTGAAGCTTTCTTT. Translated: CASSRTGWDTEAFF.

The chain uses TRBV7-3 and TRBJ1-1; 10 bases match TRBD1. The length of the CDR3 is 14 residues. Germline lookup yields CDR1 SGHTA and CDR2 FQGTGA. Trimming took 2 bases from V and 7 from J; bases not matched to a gene: 4. The CDR3 spells CASSLDRGRGEAFF. CDR3 nucleotides: TGTGCCAGCAGCTTAGACAGGGGGCGCGGTGAAGCTTTCTTT.

The chain uses TRBV29-1 and TRBJ2-5; TRBD2 matches 12 bases. Looked up from germline, CDR1 is SQVTM and CDR2 is ANQGSEA. The J segment lost 5 bases and the V segment lost 1 base, leaving 5 bases of the junction unmatched. This CDR3 spans 15 amino acids. CDR3 sequence: CSVEVLAGGVETQYF. CDR3 DNA: TGCAGCGTTGAAGTTCTAGCGGGAGGGGTGGAGACCCAGTACTTC.

The rearrangement uses TRBV5-1 and TRBJ2-7, with 8 nucleotides matching TRBD1. Trimming took 2 bases from V and 3 from J; bases not matched to a gene: 7. Germline V gene data show CDR1 as SGHRS and CDR2 as YFSETQ. The CDR3 consists of 15 residues. As DNA, the CDR3 is TGCGCCAGCAGCTTAACCCGGGACAGGCACTACGAGCAGTACTTC. Its protein product is CASSLTRDRHYEQYF.

The chain employs TRBV7-8 and TRBJ2-1, with a weak D call TRBD2 (6 bases). This CDR3 has 15 amino acids. Germline V CDR1 and CDR2: SGHVS, FQNEAQ. V was trimmed by 6 bases and J by 8 bases, leaving 20 bases between them. This CDR3 reads CASRERVRIFDEQFF. The CDR3, as DNA: TGTGCCAGCAGGGAGCGGGTAAGAATTTTTGATGAGCAGTTCTTC.

This clone was counted between two and nine times. The chain is built from TRBV2 and TRBJ1-1; 9 bases fit TRBD1. J was trimmed by 0 bases and V by 5 bases; bases with no gene match: 4. Looked up from germline, CDR1 is SNHLY and CDR2 is FYNNEI. This CDR3 is built from 15 residues. CDR3 nucleotide sequence: TGTGCCAGCAGTTTTCGGACAGGGGTGAACACTGAAGCTTTCTTT. Its protein is CASSFRTGVNTEAFF.

This clone was counted between two and nine times. The rearrangement uses TRBV25-1 and TRBJ2-1, with a tentative D call TRBD2 (7 bases). Germline V CDR1 and CDR2: MGHDK, SYGVNS. The CDR3 runs 15 residues. Between the trimmed V and J ends, which lost 6 bases and 1 base, there was a span of 13 bases. The CDR3 bases are TGTGCCAGCAGGGAGGGAGGGGGTTCCTACAATGAGCAGTTCTTC. Translated: CASREGGGSYNEQFF.

This chain links TRBV6-5 with TRBJ1-1; perhaps TRBD1 as D (6 bases). Germline CDR1 reads MNHEY; CDR2 reads SVGAGI. The CDR3 totals 12 residues. The V end lost 7 bases, the J end lost 6 bases, and 12 bases lay between the germline ends. The CDR3 DNA is TGTGCCAGCAATAGGGCAGGGGCTGAAGCTTTCTTT. Protein sequence: CASNRAGAEAFF.

The chain employs TRBV28 and TRBJ2-7, with D unclear. Germline V gives CDR1 MDHEN, CDR2 SYDVKM. With 6 bases removed from V and 2 bases from J, the gap between germline ends came to 11 bases. The CDR3 loop spans 13 amino acids. This CDR3 is CASREYGAYEQYF. CDR3 sequence (DNA): TGTGCCAGCAGGGAGTACGGAGCCTACGAGCAGTACTTC.

The V gene is TRBV18, the J gene TRBJ2-7; tentative D call: TRBD1 (6 bases). The germline gives CDR1 KGHSH, CDR2 LQKENI. The CDR3 runs 17 residues. The V and J ends lost 0 bases and 0 bases respectively, with 15 bases between them. The CDR3 loop reads CASSPPVLTDSSYEQYF. The CDR3 bases are TGTGCCAGCTCACCACCGGTTTTGACGGACAGCTCCTACGAGCAGTACTTC.

This sequence joins TRBV11-3 and TRBJ2-3; 14 bases are shared with TRBD2. V lost 5 bases and J lost 3; bases outside the gene matches: 7. The germline gives CDR1 SGHNT, CDR2 YENEEA. This CDR3 is built from 17 residues. CDR3 DNA: TGTGCCAGCAGCGTTACCGGGACTAGCGGGAGAACAGATACGCAGTATTTT. This encodes CASSVTGTSGRTDTQYF. Full variable domain (missing parts from reference TRBV11-3 and TRBJ2-3): EAGVVQSPRYKIIEKKQPVAFWCNPISGHNTLYWYLQNLGQGPELLIRYENEEAVDDSQLPKDRFSAERLKGVDSTLKIQPAELGDSAVYLCASSVTGTSGRTDTQYFGPGTRLTVL.

As DNA, the CDR3 is TGTGCCTGGAGTGTACGTCCTAGCGGGAGGGTCGAGCAGTACTTC. As protein: CAWSVRPSGRVEQYF. This chain uses TRBV30 with TRBJ2-7, with 12 bases fitting TRBD2. The germline CDR1 and CDR2 sequences are GTSNPN and SVGIG (reference sequence). Trimming took 0 bases from V and 6 from J; bases not matched to a gene: 6. This CDR3 comprises 15 residues.

The V and J genes are TRBV9 and TRBJ1-1; weak D call: TRBD1 (5 bases). V was clipped by 5 bases and J by 4 bases, with 12 bases between them. Germline loops: CDR1 SGDLS, CDR2 YYNGEE. CDR3 length: 13 amino acids. DNA for the CDR3: TGTGCCAGCAGGGATCAGGGAGGCACTGAAGCTTTCTTT. It translates to CASRDQGGTEAFF. Variable domain in full (rest from reference TRBV9 and TRBJ1-1): DSGVTQTPKHLITATGQRVTLRCSPRSGDLSVYWYQQSLDQGLQFLIQYYNGEERAKGNILERFSAQQFPDLHSELNLSSLELGDSALYFCASRDQGGTEAFFGQGTRLTVV.

The rearrangement uses TRBV9 and TRBJ1-6; perhaps TRBD1 as D (6 bases). The germline V and J ends were trimmed by 0 bases and 7 bases, with 14 bases remaining between them. This CDR3 is 16 amino acids long. Germline lookup yields CDR1 SGDLS and CDR2 YYNGEE. This chain's CDR3 is CASSVGPGVRNSPLHF. DNA of the CDR3: TGTGCCAGCAGCGTAGGTCCAGGGGTCAGAAATTCACCCCTCCACTTT.

This rearrangement joins TRBV19 to TRBJ2-7; 10 nucleotides agree with TRBD2. V trimming: 4 bases; J trimming: 9 bases; junction bases outside the gene matches: 12. CDR1 LNHDA and CDR2 SQIVND come from the germline V gene (reference sequence). The CDR3 loop spans 15 amino acids. DNA of the CDR3: TGTGCCAGTAGTACGAGTAGCGGGGGGCCTTTCGGGCAGTACTTC. Translation: CASSTSSGGPFGQYF.

The chain has TRBV7-6 and TRBJ1-2; D remains ambiguous. V shed 0 bases and J shed 3 bases, with 11 bases lying between them. The length of the CDR3 is 15 residues. In germline, CDR1 is SGHVS, CDR2 FNYEAQ. The DNA of the CDR3 is TGTGCCAGCAGCTTAGCGGGCCCAGGTTACTATGGCTACACCTTC. This sequence encodes CASSLAGPGYYGYTF.

The chain links TRBV5-1 to TRBJ1-4, with D uncertain. Germline CDR1 is SGHRS and CDR2 is YFSETQ. Deletions cut 2 bases from V and 5 bases from J, with 16 bases between. The CDR3 length is 16 residues. CDR3 nucleotides: TGCGCCAGCAGCTTTCGGGGATCCGTCCCGAATGAAAAACTGTTTTTT. This codes for CASSFRGSVPNEKLFF.

This clone appeared a single time. The chain recombines TRBV9 with TRBJ2-7; D uncertain. The CDR3 extends over 14 amino acids. Per germline, CDR1 SGDLS and CDR2 YYNGEE. V was clipped by 0 bases and J by 2 bases, with 9 bases between them. CDR3 amino acids: CASSVAQYPYEQYF. The CDR3 bases are TGTGCCAGCAGCGTAGCCCAGTATCCCTACGAGCAGTACTTC.

The J gene is TRBJ2-5, the V gene TRBV7-3; TRBD1 matches at 9 bases. Germline CDR1 is SGHTA and CDR2 is FQGTGA. There are 16 residues in the CDR3. V dropped 5 bases and J dropped 2; count of bases not matched to a gene: 9. CDR3 sequence: CASSPGTGRGQETQYF. The CDR3 DNA sequence: TGTGCCAGCAGCCCGGGGACAGGGAGGGGGCAAGAGACCCAGTACTTC.

The sample holds a few counts of this clone. CDR3 sequence reads: CASSQPDRGNAQPQHF. DNA of the CDR3: TGCGCCAGCAGCCAACCTGACAGGGGCAACGCTCAGCCCCAGCATTTT. The chain links TRBV4-1 to TRBJ1-5, with 8 bases that match TRBD1. Trimming at V came to 2 bases and at J to 6 bases, leaving 9 bases not matched to a gene. This CDR3 is 16 amino acids long. CDR1 MGHRA and CDR2 YSYEKL come from the germline V gene.

J is TRBJ1-5 and V is TRBV5-1; 7 nucleotides match TRBD1. After removal of 4 bases from V and 4 bases from J, the junction contained 5 bases not matched to a gene. From germline, CDR1 is SGHRS and CDR2 YFSETQ. CDR3 length equals 14 residues. CDR3 DNA: TGCGCCAGCAGCCCCGGACAGGTTAATCAGCCCCAGCATTTT. The encoded protein is CASSPGQVNQPQHF.

V gene TRBV7-9 combines with J gene TRBJ1-6; no definite D call. CDR3 length: 15 residues. CDR1 is SEHNR and CDR2 is FQNEAQ in the germline V gene (reference sequence). With 5 bases removed from V and 7 bases from J, the gap between germline ends came to 15 bases. CDR3 residues: CASSPASGLNSPLHF. The DNA for the CDR3 is TGTGCCAGCAGCCCGGCCTCGGGGTTAAATTCACCCCTCCACTTT.

This clone was observed once. This same CDR3 is encoded by further DNA sequences in the sample. This chain links TRBV6-5 with TRBJ1-2; D is ambiguous. This CDR3 contains 13 residues. Germline CDR1 and CDR2: MNHEY and SVGAGI. V was pared by 0 bases and J by 8 bases, with 10 bases between. The CDR3 spells CASSYSAGGGYTF. The DNA of the CDR3 is TGTGCCAGCAGTTACTCGGCTGGCGGAGGCTACACCTTC.

This clone turned up a few times. The J gene is TRBJ1-1, the V gene TRBV6-5, with a possible D match to TRBD1 (5 bases). CDR3 size: 14 residues. Trimming removed 6 bases from V and 4 bases from J, with 15 bases in between. Germline values: CDR1 MNHEY, CDR2 SVGAGI. The CDR3 bases are TGTGCCAGCAGCCAGGGTCTTAGGTTCACTGAAGCTTTCTTT. The encoded protein is CASSQGLRFTEAFF.

The V call is TRBV27, the J call TRBJ2-5; possible D gene TRBD2, 5 bases. CDR1 MNHEY and CDR2 SMNVEV come from the germline V gene (reference sequence). V lost 6 bases to trimming and J lost 1 base, with 9 bases between them. The CDR3 is 13 amino acids. This CDR3 is CASSRRAQETQYF. The CDR3 nucleotides are TGTGCCAGCAGCCGGCGGGCCCAAGAGACCCAGTACTTC.

The V call is TRBV9, the J call TRBJ2-7; D may be TRBD2 (6 bases). CDR3 length equals 16 residues. Between the trimmed V and J ends, which lost 4 bases and 3 bases, there was a span of 20 bases. Germline V gene sequence: CDR1 SGDLS, CDR2 YYNGEE. CDR3 nucleotide sequence: TGTGCCAGCAGCTCCCAGAAGGGCGGGGAAAACTACGAGCAGTACTTC. Translated: CASSSQKGGENYEQYF.